These 26 T cell receptor beta chains share one sample of origin, sequenced in a study of blood T cell repertoires in COVID-19. Some clones are missing from TCRdb's copy, which holds only in-frame ones; the method was immunoSEQ multiplex PCR. The sample has roughly 50,000 clones; approximately 80% are singletons. The sample taken for sequencing was peripheral blood. These receptors originate from a woman aged 55-69 years with acute or convalescent COVID-19.

The gene calls are TRBV11-3 and TRBJ1-3; D not certain. The CDR3 is 14 amino acids. Looked up from germline, CDR1 is SGHNT and CDR2 is YENEEA. The ends were cut back, 5 bases at V and 4 bases at J, with 12 bases in the middle. In DNA form, the CDR3 reads TGTGCCAGCAGCCCAGATACAGCCGGAAACACCATATATTTT. It yields the protein CASSPDTAGNTIYF.

The rearrangement uses TRBV10-3 and TRBJ2-3; 12 positions agree with TRBD2. V lost 4 bases, J lost 0 bases, and 8 bases stayed unmatched. The CDR3 consists of 18 residues. Looked up from germline, CDR1 is ENHRY and CDR2 is SYGVKD. CDR3 bases: TGTGCCATCAGTGGCCGAGTAGGGACTAGCGGGAGCACAGATACGCAGTATTTT. Its protein product is CAISGRVGTSGSTDTQYF.

V gene TRBV27 combines with J gene TRBJ2-2, with D possibly TRBD2 on 6 matching bases. The V end was cut by 2 bases, the J end by 6 bases, with 10 bases between. This CDR3 is built from 14 residues. CDR1 is MNHEY, CDR2 SMNVEV, per germline (reference sequence). DNA for the CDR3: TGTGCCAGCAGTTTACATTGGGGGGCCGGGGAGCTGTTTTTT. It is translated as CASSLHWGAGELFF.

This clone was observed a few times. V and J are TRBV6-5 and TRBJ1-1; D is uncertain. V dropped 6 bases and J dropped 6 bases, with 17 bases sitting between them. There are 14 residues in the CDR3. The V gene's germline CDR1 is MNHEY and CDR2 SVGAGI. CDR3 sequence: CASRHLASMAEAFF. CDR3 sequence (DNA): TGTGCCAGCAGACACCTGGCTTCGATGGCTGAAGCTTTCTTT.

The chain links TRBV6-5 to TRBJ2-3; D is unresolved. There are 13 residues in the CDR3. Trimming took 3 bases from V and 2 from J, leaving 6 bases between them. Germline loops: CDR1 MNHEY, CDR2 SVGAGI. DNA for the CDR3: TGTGCCAGCAGTTATAGTTTCACAGATACGCAGTATTTT. Translating it yields CASSYSFTDTQYF.

A note on this clone: A junction end diverges from the germline sequence, so it may reflect a read error. The CDR3 region has the DNA TGTGCCAGCAGTTTAGGTGGCGGCCAAAACATTCAGTACTTC. It encodes CASSLGGGQNIQYF. The chain combines TRBV7-2 with TRBJ2-4; D call uncertain. This CDR3 spans 14 amino acids. Per germline, CDR1 SGHTA and CDR2 FQGNSA.

The rearrangement uses TRBV19 and TRBJ2-7; 10 nucleotides agree with TRBD2. From germline, CDR1 is LNHDA and CDR2 SQIVND (reference sequence). The CDR3 is made up of 15 amino acids. With 1 base clipped from V and 0 bases from J, the junction kept 0 bases outside the gene matches. The CDR3: CASSIGLAGSYEQYF. As DNA, the CDR3 is TGTGCCAGTAGTATAGGACTAGCGGGCTCCTACGAGCAGTACTTC.

The chain is built from TRBV10-3 and TRBJ1-2, with 8 bases aligning to TRBD1. With 6 bases clipped from V and 6 bases from J, the junction kept 3 bases outside the gene matches. The germline gives CDR1 ENHRY, CDR2 SYGVKD. The CDR3 loop spans 12 amino acids. DNA of the CDR3: TGTGCCATCAGCTCGACAGGGGATGGCTACACCTTC. Protein sequence: CAISSTGDGYTF.

V gene TRBV29-1 combines with J gene TRBJ2-7, with 8 nucleotides matching TRBD1. Trimming removed 8 bases from V and 0 bases from J; junction bases left unmatched: 6. Per germline, CDR1 SQVTM and CDR2 ANQGSEA. CDR3 length: 13 residues. The CDR3, as DNA: TGCAGCATACGGACAGGGACCTCCTACGAGCAGTACTTC. Residues: CSIRTGTSYEQYF.

V and J are TRBV15 and TRBJ1-4, with TRBD1 matching 7 bases. Trimming cost V 1 base and J 3 bases; bases outside gene matches: 5. This CDR3 spans 16 amino acids. Germline assignment: CDR1 LNHNV and CDR2 YYDKDF (reference sequence). The chain's CDR3 is CATSRVPGTANEKLFF. As DNA, the CDR3 is TGTGCCACCAGCAGAGTCCCCGGGACAGCTAATGAAAAACTGTTTTTT.

The table lists this clone with a count of one. This sequence joins TRBV4-1 and TRBJ1-5; a weak D match, TRBD1 (5 bases). The V gene's germline CDR1 is MGHRA and CDR2 YSYEKL. With 2 bases removed from V and 6 bases from J, the gap between germline ends came to 23 bases. This CDR3 comprises 18 residues. CDR3 nucleotide sequence: TGCGCCAGCAGCCAACTTGGGTACCCAGTAGACGGGGGTCAGCCCCAGCATTTT. It yields the protein CASSQLGYPVDGGQPQHF.

In its sample, this clone was seen a few times. The V gene is TRBV2, the J gene TRBJ2-1, with 7 bases matching TRBD2. Germline trimming cut 7 bases from V and 4 bases from J; bases unmatched to any gene: 4. This CDR3 has 13 residues. In germline, CDR1 is SNHLY, CDR2 FYNNEI. CDR3 residues: CASMLAGYNEQFF. CDR3 DNA: TGTGCCAGCATGTTAGCGGGTTACAATGAGCAGTTCTTC.

This chain connects TRBV4-2 to TRBJ2-7, with TRBD1 matching over 7 bases. V shed 5 bases, J shed 4 bases, and the junction held 8 bases outside the gene matches. Germline V gives CDR1 LGHNA, CDR2 YNFKEQ. CDR3 size: 14 residues. The CDR3 region is CASSSGTELYEQYF. CDR3 DNA sequence: TGTGCCAGCAGCTCCGGGACAGAACTGTACGAGCAGTACTTC.

This chain joins TRBV3-1 (or the pseudogene TRBV3-2) and TRBJ2-3; the D is unclear. Trimming took 3 bases from V and 0 from J, leaving 7 bases between them. Germline V gives CDR1 LGHDT, CDR2 YNNKEL (reference sequence). The length of the CDR3 is 14 residues. The CDR3 region has the DNA TGTGCCAGCAGCCATGTTCTAAGCACAGATACGCAGTATTTT. It is translated as CASSHVLSTDTQYF.

The chain uses TRBV5-1 and TRBJ1-4, with TRBD1 matching over 7 bases. V trimming: 4 bases; J trimming: 6 bases; junction bases outside the gene matches: 6. The CDR3 spans 14 residues. Germline V gene sequence: CDR1 SGHRS, CDR2 YFSETQ. CDR3 region: CASSIQGLDEKLFF. In DNA form, the CDR3 reads TGCGCCAGCAGCATACAGGGGTTGGATGAAAAACTGTTTTTT.

This chain uses TRBV11-2 with TRBJ1-5; TRBD1 agrees at 9 bases. The ends lost 5 bases at V and 3 bases at J; junction bases unmatched: 5. Germline V gene lookup returns CDR1 SGHAT and CDR2 FQNNGV. This CDR3 contains 15 residues. CDR3 loop: CASSLGQGHNQPQHF. The CDR3 DNA reads as TGTGCCAGCAGCCTGGGACAGGGACACAATCAGCCCCAGCATTTT.

The V call is TRBV3-1 (or the pseudogene TRBV3-2), the J call TRBJ1-1; D possibly corresponds to TRBD1 (5 bases). The CDR3 runs 13 residues. Per germline, CDR1 LGHDT and CDR2 YNNKEL (reference sequence). Trimming left V 3 bases short and J 7 bases short, with 12 bases between. The CDR3 DNA reads as TGTGCCAGCAGCCAGAACCAGGGTGGTGAAGCTTTCTTT. Residues: CASSQNQGGEAFF.

This sequence joins TRBV12-3 or TRBV12-4 and TRBJ2-2; D unclear. Trimming stripped 11 bases from V and 3 bases from J, with 13 bases between. This CDR3 contains 13 residues. The CDR3 protein is CAATTRDTGELFF. CDR3 nucleotides: TGTGCCGCCACGACCCGGGACACCGGGGAGCTGTTTTTT.

This chain uses TRBV6-2 or TRBV6-3 with TRBJ2-7; the D gene is possibly TRBD2 (8 bases). The V end was cut by 5 bases, the J end by 4 bases, with 18 bases between. Germline V gives CDR1 MNHEY, CDR2 SVGEGT. The CDR3 consists of 15 residues. CDR3 bases: TGTGCCAGCAGTCCAGGGGGGACTAGAAAGTACGAGCAGTACTTC. Its translation: CASSPGGTRKYEQYF.

The genes are TRBV7-8 and TRBJ1-2, with unresolved D. The V gene lost 3 bases and the J gene lost 6 bases, with 8 bases spanning the gap. The CDR3 has 12 residues. Germline CDR1 and CDR2: SGHVS and FQNEAQ. In nucleotides, the CDR3 is TGTGCCAGCAGCTTCGGGTCGGATGGCTACACCTTC. It codes for CASSFGSDGYTF.

This clone was seen once. This rearrangement joins TRBV24-1 to TRBJ1-2; the D gene is possibly TRBD1 (6 bases). CDR1 KGHDR and CDR2 SFDVKD come from the germline V gene. The CDR3 consists of 12 residues. V was shortened by 10 bases and J by 2 bases, with 10 bases between the two germline ends. The CDR3 DNA reads TGTGCCACTGCACAGGGAAACTATGGCTACACCTTC. It specifies CATAQGNYGYTF.

The chain joins TRBV5-6 to TRBJ1-2; tentatively, D is TRBD1 (5 bases). Germline assignment: CDR1 SGHDT and CDR2 YYEEEE. V was trimmed by 4 bases and J by 4 bases, leaving 14 bases between them. The CDR3 length is 14 residues. CDR3: CASSPRQTSYGYTF. In DNA, the CDR3 is TGTGCCAGCAGCCCCAGACAGACCTCCTATGGCTACACCTTC.

The J gene is TRBJ2-2, the V gene TRBV10-1; D is undetermined. CDR3 length: 14 amino acids. The V gene's germline CDR1 is WNHNN and CDR2 SYGVQD (reference sequence). The germline V and J ends were trimmed by 3 bases and 4 bases, with 9 bases remaining between them. In DNA form, the CDR3 reads TGCGCCAGCAGTGACCCTTCGGGCACCGGGGAGCTGTTTTTT. Translated: CASSDPSGTGELFF.

DNA of the CDR3: TGTGCCAGCAGACTAGCGGGAAGAACGAACACCGGGGAGCTGTTTTTT. It encodes CASRLAGRTNTGELFF. The chain has TRBV27 and TRBJ2-2; 10 nucleotides align to TRBD2. The CDR3 has 16 amino acids. Germline V gene data show CDR1 as MNHEY and CDR2 as SMNVEV (reference sequence). Losses at the gene ends were 6 bases for V and 0 bases for J; bases not matched to a gene: 4.

The V gene is TRBV28, the J gene TRBJ2-5; TRBD2 is a possible D gene (5 bases). Looked up from germline, CDR1 is MDHEN and CDR2 is SYDVKM. The CDR3 is 14 amino acids. V was trimmed by 8 bases and J by 2 bases, leaving 15 bases between them. The CDR3 DNA sequence: TGTGCCAGCGGAGCTGTGAGGGAGCAAGAGACCCAGTACTTC. Its translation: CASGAVREQETQYF.

This clone was recorded a few times. This chain connects TRBV9 to TRBJ2-7; 13 nucleotides agree with TRBD2. The germline gives CDR1 SGDLS, CDR2 YYNGEE. The CDR3 covers 15 residues. Unmatched junction bases numbered 1, after V lost 0 bases and J lost 4 bases. This CDR3 is CASSVGTSGGYEQYF. The CDR3 coding sequence is TGTGCCAGCAGCGTAGGGACTAGCGGGGGTTACGAGCAGTACTTC.